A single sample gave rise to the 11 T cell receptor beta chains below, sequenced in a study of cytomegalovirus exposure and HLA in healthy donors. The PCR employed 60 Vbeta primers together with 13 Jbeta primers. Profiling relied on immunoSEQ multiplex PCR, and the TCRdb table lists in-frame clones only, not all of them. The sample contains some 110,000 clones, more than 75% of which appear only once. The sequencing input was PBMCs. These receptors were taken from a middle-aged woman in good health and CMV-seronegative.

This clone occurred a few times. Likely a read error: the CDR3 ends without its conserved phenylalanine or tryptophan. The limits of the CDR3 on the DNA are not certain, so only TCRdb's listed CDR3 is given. The chain's CDR3 is CASSLAYGLVVI. This rearrangement joins TRBV7-9 to TRBJ2-7; the table's D call of TRBD2 was not tested on the DNA. In germline, CDR1 is SEHNR, CDR2 FQNEAQ (reference sequence). Counting both end residues, the CDR3 totals 12 amino acids.

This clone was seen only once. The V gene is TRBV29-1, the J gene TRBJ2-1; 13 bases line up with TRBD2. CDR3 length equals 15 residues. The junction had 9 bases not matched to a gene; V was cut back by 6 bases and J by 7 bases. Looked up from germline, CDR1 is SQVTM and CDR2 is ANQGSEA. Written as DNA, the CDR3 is TGCAGCGTATACCACGGACTAGCGGGAGAGAATGAGCAGTTCTTC. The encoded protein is CSVYHGLAGENEQFF.

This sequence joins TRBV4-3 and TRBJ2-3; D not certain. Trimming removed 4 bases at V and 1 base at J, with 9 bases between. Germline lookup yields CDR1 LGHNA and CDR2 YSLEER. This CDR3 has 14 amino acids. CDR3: CASSLGVGTDTQYF. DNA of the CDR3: TGCGCCAGCAGCCTAGGAGTCGGCACAGATACGCAGTATTTT.

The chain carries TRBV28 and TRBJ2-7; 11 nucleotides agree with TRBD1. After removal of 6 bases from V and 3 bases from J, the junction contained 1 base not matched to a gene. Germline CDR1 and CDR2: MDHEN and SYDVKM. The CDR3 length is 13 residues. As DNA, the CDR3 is TGTGCCAGCAGGGGGACAGGGGGCTACGAGCAGTACTTC. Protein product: CASRGTGGYEQYF. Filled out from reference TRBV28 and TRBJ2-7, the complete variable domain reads DVKVTQSSRYLVKRTGEKVFLECVQDMDHENMFWYRQDPGLGLRLIYFSYDVKMKEKGDIPEGYSVSREKKERFSLILESASTNQTSMYLCASRGTGGYEQYFGPGTRLTVT.

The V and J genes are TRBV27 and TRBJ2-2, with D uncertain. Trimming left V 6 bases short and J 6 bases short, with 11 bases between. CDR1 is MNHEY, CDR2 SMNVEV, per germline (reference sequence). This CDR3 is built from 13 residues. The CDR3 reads CASSPLGSGELFF. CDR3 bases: TGTGCCAGCAGCCCCCTGGGCTCCGGGGAGCTGTTTTTT.

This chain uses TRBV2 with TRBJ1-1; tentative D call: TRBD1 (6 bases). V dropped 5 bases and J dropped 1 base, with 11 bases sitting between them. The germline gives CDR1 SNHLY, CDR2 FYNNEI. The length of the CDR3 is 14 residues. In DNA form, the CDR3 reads TGTGCCAGCAGTATCGGACAGACGAACACTGAAGCTTTCTTT. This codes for CASSIGQTNTEAFF.

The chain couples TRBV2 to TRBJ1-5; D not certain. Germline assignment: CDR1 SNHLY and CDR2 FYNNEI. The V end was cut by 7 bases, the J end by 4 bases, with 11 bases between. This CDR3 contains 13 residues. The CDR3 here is CASTNRGNQPQHF. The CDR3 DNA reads TGTGCCAGCACCAACCGCGGAAATCAGCCCCAGCATTTT.

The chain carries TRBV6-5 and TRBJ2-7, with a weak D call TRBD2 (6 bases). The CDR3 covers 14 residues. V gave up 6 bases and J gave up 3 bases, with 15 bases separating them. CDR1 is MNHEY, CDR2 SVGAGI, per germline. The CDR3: CASSPSTEGYEQYF. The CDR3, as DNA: TGTGCCAGCAGCCCTTCTACGGAGGGCTACGAGCAGTACTTC.

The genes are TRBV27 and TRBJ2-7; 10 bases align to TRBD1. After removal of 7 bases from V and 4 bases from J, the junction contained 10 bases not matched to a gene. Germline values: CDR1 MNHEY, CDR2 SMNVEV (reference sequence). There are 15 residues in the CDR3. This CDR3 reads CASTTGGTGVYEQYF. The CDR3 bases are TGTGCCAGCACTACCGGGGGGACAGGGGTATACGAGCAGTACTTC.

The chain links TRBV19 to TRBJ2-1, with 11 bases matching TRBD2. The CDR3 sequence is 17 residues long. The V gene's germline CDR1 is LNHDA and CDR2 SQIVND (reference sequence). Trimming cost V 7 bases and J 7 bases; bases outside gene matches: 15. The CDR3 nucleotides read TGTGCCAGTATAGGGTTTAGCGGGAGGGCCTTTGTAAATGAGCAGTTCTTC. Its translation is CASIGFSGRAFVNEQFF.

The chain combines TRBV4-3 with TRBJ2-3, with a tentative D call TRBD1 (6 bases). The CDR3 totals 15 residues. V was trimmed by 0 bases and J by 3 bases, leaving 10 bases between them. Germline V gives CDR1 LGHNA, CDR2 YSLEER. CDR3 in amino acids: CASSQDNQGTDTQYF. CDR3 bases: TGCGCCAGCAGCCAAGATAACCAGGGGACAGATACGCAGTATTTT.